This T cell receptor (beta chain) was identified in a study of OX40 agonist ivuxolimab in advanced cancers. Concerning the study at large: Ivuxolimab was a fully human IgG2 agonistic monoclonal antibody targeting the costimulatory receptor OX40 (CD134). Partial responses were achieved by three dose-escalation patients, of whom one had hepatocellular carcinoma and two had cutaneous melanoma. Intravenous ivuxolimab was administered to patients every 2 weeks at six dose levels: 0.01, 0.1, 0.3, 1.5, 3 and 10 mg/kg. The purpose of peripheral TCRbeta sequencing was to test whether ivuxolimab changed TCR sequence diversity and led to clonal T-cell expansion. Of the 50 to 55 patients in dose escalation, some 20 had hepatocellular carcinoma, about 15 had melanoma, 9 had renal cell carcinoma and 9 had head and neck cancer. Patients were allowed to have had prior anti-PD-1, anti-PD-L1 or anti-CTLA-4 therapy, and approximately 40% of the dose-escalation patients had previously received checkpoint inhibitors. The monotherapy dose-escalation portion (N of about 50 patients) of the phase I ivuxolimab trial is reported in the paper. In the dose-escalation cohort, 82.7% of patients were male, and the mean age was roughly 60 years with a range of roughly 20 to 79. Points the paper makes about the study in general: In the 0.1-3.0 mg/kg groups, partial responders were among the patients with the lowest normalized peripheral clonal expansion, particularly in CD8+ T cells. Low levels of normalized T-cell clonal expansion were also shown by some nonresponding patients. Antigen specificity was not determined for the clonally expanded peripheral T cells. After ivuxolimab, expanded clones were on average more numerous among CD8+ T cells than among CD4+ T cells. Clonal expansion of both CD4+ and CD8+ blood T cells was observed from baseline to week 6 at doses 0.1 to 3.0 mg/kg.

Patients with a history of autoimmune disease or receiving systemic immunosuppression were excluded from the trial. Peripheral blood for TCR sequencing was collected from all dose cohorts at baseline, on cycle 4 day 1, and on cycle 7 day 1. Samples were obtained from an open-label, multicenter, first-in-human phase I dose-escalation trial of ivuxolimab. The trial enrolled adults with locally advanced or metastatic head and neck squamous cell, hepatocellular, melanoma or renal cell carcinoma. Before TCR sequencing, CD4+ T cells and CD8+ T cells were sorted from peripheral blood as separate populations. Its CDR3 holds 15 amino acids, cysteine through phenylalanine. Here the CDR3 DNA is all that survives: 45 bases in frame from base 1. The germline V gene (reference sequence) provides CDR1 MNHEY and CDR2 SMNVEV. Unmatched junction bases come to 3, with V trimmed by 5 bases and J by 2 bases. Of note for this clone: No antigen is known for it. No quality values exist for individual bases; no much larger clone is one base distant.

For sequencing of the TCRbeta CDR3 region, genomic DNA was extracted from the sorted cells. The immunoSEQ Assay was used to sequence the TCRbeta CDR3 regions. The clones in this table, taken by TCRdb from immuneACCESS, are in-frame only. Not every clone is retained; where verified, under half of the shortfall comes from an unresolved V gene, and the cause of the rest is unknown. The table for this sample lists approximately 67,000 clones; 80% to 90% of them were counted only once. 2% to 2.5% of the sample is held by the ten biggest clonotypes. This sequence originates from an adult with an advanced solid tumor such as melanoma, head and neck, liver or kidney cancer. The rearranged segments are TRBV27 and TRBJ2-3; 11 middle bases align to TRBD2. The starting material was CD4+ or CD8+ T cells sorted from blood, obtained in a trial of the OX40 agonist ivuxolimab. In nucleotide form, the sequence is TGTGCCAGCAGTCGACTAGCGGGGAACACAGATACGCAGTATTTT. It is translated as CASSRLAGNTDTQYF.